Each of the 19 T cell receptor beta chains below was sequenced from the same sample in a study of blood T cell repertoires in COVID-19. The repertoire was sequenced with immunoSEQ multiplex PCR; TCRdb's copy has only in-frame clones and lacks some. The repertoire consists of about 180,000 clones, with 65% to 90% occurring once and the leading ten covering roughly 15%. Sequences were obtained from PBMCs or T cells enriched from blood (not recorded which). All receptors derive from a man aged 45 to 65 who had recovered from COVID-19.

The V and J genes are TRBV27 and TRBJ1-6, with 9 positions matching TRBD1. This CDR3 comprises 15 residues. The ends lost 6 bases at V and 9 bases at J; junction bases unmatched: 9. From germline, CDR1 is MNHEY and CDR2 SMNVEV (reference sequence). CDR3 bases: TGTGCCAGCAGCCTAACAGGGGGCGCCGGTTCACCCCTCCACTTT. Translated: CASSLTGGAGSPLHF.

The chain joins TRBV28 to TRBJ1-2; TRBD1 matches 10 bases. The CDR3 length is 13 residues. The V segment lost 6 bases and the J segment 7 bases; nucleotides outside the gene matches: 5. Germline CDR1 MDHEN, CDR2 SYDVKM. CDR3 amino acids: CASRTGQGFGYTF. The CDR3 region has the DNA TGTGCCAGCAGAACGGGACAGGGGTTTGGCTACACCTTC.

The table lists this clone with a few counts. The chain combines TRBV7-8 with TRBJ1-2; no clear D gene. The germline V gene encodes CDR1 SGHVS and CDR2 FQNEAQ. With 5 bases removed from V and 4 bases from J, the gap between germline ends came to 11 bases. This CDR3 comprises 13 residues. The chain's CDR3 is CASSLDIPYGYTF. The CDR3 DNA sequence: TGTGCCAGCAGCCTTGACATACCCTATGGCTACACCTTC.

The rearrangement uses TRBV6-5 and TRBJ2-7; 10 positions agree with TRBD1. The germline V gene encodes CDR1 MNHEY and CDR2 SVGAGI. The CDR3 runs 15 residues. J lost 0 bases, V lost 5 bases, and 4 bases had no gene match. CDR3 loop: CASSPDRGHSYEQYF. DNA of the CDR3: TGTGCCAGCAGTCCAGACAGGGGGCACTCCTACGAGCAGTACTTC.

The V and J genes are TRBV6-5 and TRBJ1-4; D unclear. Trimming cost V 5 bases and J 8 bases, with 18 bases left between them. Germline values: CDR1 MNHEY, CDR2 SVGAGI. CDR3 length equals 15 residues. The CDR3 here is CASSRTRVNGEKLFF. CDR3 nucleotides: TGTGCCAGCAGTAGAACACGGGTAAACGGAGAAAAACTGTTTTTT.

The gene calls are TRBV9 and TRBJ2-1, with TRBD1 matching 9 bases. In germline, CDR1 is SGDLS, CDR2 YYNGEE. V trimming: 4 bases; J trimming: 1 base; junction bases outside the gene matches: 6. This CDR3 contains 16 residues. The CDR3 is CASSSGTGISYNEQFF. CDR3 coding DNA: TGTGCCAGCAGCTCCGGGACAGGGATTTCCTACAATGAGCAGTTCTTC.

The rearrangement links TRBV5-5 to TRBJ1-6, with TRBD1 as a possible D gene (5 bases). Between the trimmed V and J ends, which lost 5 bases and 0 bases, there was a span of 15 bases. This CDR3 is built from 17 residues. From germline, CDR1 is SGHKS and CDR2 YYEKEE (reference sequence). This CDR3 reads CASSPVQVSSYNSPLHF. Written as DNA, the CDR3 is TGTGCCAGCAGTCCAGTACAGGTTAGCTCCTATAATTCACCCCTCCACTTT.

J is TRBJ1-2 and V is TRBV5-6; D remains unclear. Trimming pared 4 bases from V and 3 bases from J, leaving 13 bases between. Germline values: CDR1 SGHDT, CDR2 YYEEEE. CDR3 length: 14 residues. CDR3 in DNA: TGTGCCAGCAGCCTAGCCAACTGGGACTATGGCTACACCTTC. Translation: CASSLANWDYGYTF.

The rearrangement links TRBV10-1 to TRBJ2-5; D unclear. Trimming left V 0 bases short and J 3 bases short, with 5 bases between. The germline V gene encodes CDR1 WNHNN and CDR2 SYGVQD (reference sequence). The CDR3 is 13 amino acids. The DNA for the CDR3 is TGCGCCAGCAGTGAGTCCCAAAAAGAGACCCAGTACTTC. Encoded protein: CASSESQKETQYF.

This sequence joins TRBV7-2 and TRBJ2-3, with D possibly TRBD1 on 6 matching bases. Between the trimmed V and J ends, which lost 5 bases and 2 bases, there was a span of 11 bases. CDR1 SGHTA and CDR2 FQGNSA come from the germline V gene. The CDR3 is made up of 14 amino acids. The CDR3 DNA follows: TGTGCCAGCAGCCCGGGACAAACCACAGATACGCAGTATTTT. Translating gives CASSPGQTTDTQYF.

The chain is built from TRBV6-6 and TRBJ1-4, with D maybe TRBD1 (5 bases). CDR3 length: 16 residues. Trimming stripped 2 bases from V and 3 bases from J, with 13 bases between. Per germline, CDR1 MNHNY and CDR2 SVGAGI (reference sequence). DNA for the CDR3: TGTGCCAGCAGTTACCTTTCGCCCAGGGCTAATGAAAAACTGTTTTTT. This codes for CASSYLSPRANEKLFF.

V and J are TRBV3-1 (or the pseudogene TRBV3-2) and TRBJ2-1; 8 nucleotides align to TRBD2. This CDR3 has 14 amino acids. The trim removed 6 bases at V and 8 bases at J, leaving 9 bases unmatched. From germline, CDR1 is LGHDT and CDR2 YNNKEL (reference sequence). The CDR3 protein is CASSQNRGGYEQFF. CDR3 DNA sequence: TGTGCCAGCAGTCAGAACCGGGGGGGGTATGAGCAGTTCTTC.

The chain is built from TRBV6-5 and TRBJ1-5; 10 nucleotides align to TRBD1. V was clipped by 7 bases and J by 7 bases; unmatched bases: 10. The CDR3 length is 15 residues. CDR1 is MNHEY, CDR2 SVGAGI, per germline. CDR3 DNA: TGTGCCAGCATTATGACAGGGGGCTTGGGACAGCCCCAGCATTTT. It is translated as CASIMTGGLGQPQHF.

The chain employs TRBV28 and TRBJ2-7; 9 nucleotides agree with TRBD1. This CDR3 has 15 amino acids. With V trimmed by 4 bases and J by 5 bases, 9 bases remained unmatched. Per the germline V gene, CDR1 is MDHEN and CDR2 is SYDVKM. The CDR3 spells CASSSSGTGTDEQYF. The CDR3 nucleotides are TGTGCCAGCAGTTCTTCCGGGACAGGGACGGACGAGCAGTACTTC.

The DNA for the CDR3 is TGTGCCAGCAAGAACAGGGGTCTTGAGCAGTACTTC. Translation: CASKNRGLEQYF. The chain recombines TRBV6-5 with TRBJ2-7, with 7 nucleotides matching TRBD1. This CDR3 spans 12 amino acids. Germline lookup yields CDR1 MNHEY and CDR2 SVGAGI. V was pared by 7 bases and J by 7 bases, with 7 bases of the junction left unmatched.

The chain is built from TRBV27 and TRBJ2-1; 12 nucleotides align to TRBD2. The CDR3 loop spans 16 amino acids. The germline V gene encodes CDR1 MNHEY and CDR2 SMNVEV (reference sequence). With 5 bases clipped from V and 7 bases from J, the junction kept 9 bases outside the gene matches. The CDR3 coding sequence is TGTGCCAGCAGTCCCTATCTAGCGGGGGGGCTAAATGAGCAGTTCTTC. Protein sequence: CASSPYLAGGLNEQFF.

The V and J genes are TRBV6-5 and TRBJ1-2, with D unclear. CDR1 MNHEY and CDR2 SVGAGI come from the germline V gene. V lost 7 bases and J lost 0, with 9 bases in between. This CDR3 has 13 residues. The CDR3 sequence: CASKLTTNYGYTF. The CDR3 DNA sequence: TGTGCCAGCAAGTTGACAACTAACTATGGCTACACCTTC.

Here the CDR3 DNA reads TGTGCCTGGAGCAGGGGGTGGGGCGGGGAGCTGTTTTTT. Translating gives CAWSRGWGGELFF. The chain recombines TRBV30 with TRBJ2-2; 7 bases are shared with TRBD1. From germline, CDR1 is GTSNPN and CDR2 SVGIG (reference sequence). The CDR3 length is 13 residues. V lost 3 bases to trimming and J lost 7 bases; unmatched junction nucleotides: 5.

This chain connects TRBV3-1 (or the pseudogene TRBV3-2) to TRBJ2-6; 10 nucleotides match TRBD2. Germline V gives CDR1 LGHDT, CDR2 YNNKEL (reference sequence). The trim removed 5 bases at V and 1 base at J, leaving 17 bases unmatched. The CDR3 has 21 residues. Here the CDR3 reads CASSGLSPGLAPSSGANVLTF. The CDR3 coding sequence is TGTGCCAGCAGCGGACTCTCACCGGGACTAGCGCCCTCGTCTGGGGCCAACGTCCTGACTTTC.